This TCR beta chain derives from a study of Graves' ophthalmopathy and Graves' hyperthyroidism. Overall study context: Researchers obtained peripheral blood at initial diagnosis, before any treatment had begun. Study-level points and caveats: Researchers report that a 13-signature model separated ophthalmopathy from stable hyperthyroidism, posting less than 90% sensitivity and 81.08% specificity. Blood shared most expanded thyroid clonotypes above 0.001 frequency.

Amplification of the TCR beta CDR3 regions used RNA transcripts (as template). A first-round RT-PCR used HTBI primers, followed by a second-round multiplex PCR. TCRdb re-analysed the multiplex PCR reads in MiXCR, keeping a single row per CDR3 protein. The table has about 620,000 distinct CDR3 sequences, about 20% seen once. Between the trimmed V and J ends, which lost 0 bases and 4 bases, there was a span of 9 bases. The CDR3 runs 15 residues. Germline lookup yields CDR1 MNHEY and CDR2 SVGAGI. Uncontrolled infections, other autoimmune diseases, pregnancy or lactation barred patients from enrollment. With regard to this clonotype: Its antigen is not identified.

This receptor was taken from a woman between 18 and 29 years old with stable Graves' hyperthyroidism. Some clones in this sample may be carry-over from other donors' samples. J is TRBJ2-2 and V is TRBV6-5; D call uncertain. Sequenced sample: peripheral blood. CDR3: CASSYSWQVTGELFF. The CDR3 DNA reads as TGTGCCAGCAGTTACTCGTGGCAGGTCACCGGGGAGCTGTTTTTT.